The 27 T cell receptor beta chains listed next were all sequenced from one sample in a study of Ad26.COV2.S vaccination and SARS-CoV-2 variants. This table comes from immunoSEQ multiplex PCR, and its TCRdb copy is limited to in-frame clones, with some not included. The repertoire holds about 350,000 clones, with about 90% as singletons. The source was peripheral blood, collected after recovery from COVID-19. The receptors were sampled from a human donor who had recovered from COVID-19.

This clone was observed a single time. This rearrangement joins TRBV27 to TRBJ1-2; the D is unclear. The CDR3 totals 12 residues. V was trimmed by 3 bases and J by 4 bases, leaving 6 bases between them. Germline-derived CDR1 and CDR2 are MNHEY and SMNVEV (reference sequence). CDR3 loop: CASSFTGYGYTF. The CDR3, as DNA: TGTGCCAGCAGTTTCACGGGCTATGGCTACACCTTC.

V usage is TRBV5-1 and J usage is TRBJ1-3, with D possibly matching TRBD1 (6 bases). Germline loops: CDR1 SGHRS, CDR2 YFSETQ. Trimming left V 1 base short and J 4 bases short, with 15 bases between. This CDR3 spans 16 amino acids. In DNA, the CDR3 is TGCGCCAGCAGCTTGTCACGTCAGGGGAGCGGAAACACCATATATTTT. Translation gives CASSLSRQGSGNTIYF.

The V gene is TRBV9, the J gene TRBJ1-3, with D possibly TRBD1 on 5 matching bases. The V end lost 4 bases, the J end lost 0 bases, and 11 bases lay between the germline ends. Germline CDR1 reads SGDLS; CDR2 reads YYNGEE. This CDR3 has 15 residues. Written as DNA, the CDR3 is TGTGCCAGCAGCCGTTTAAGGGGCTCTGGAAACACCATATATTTT. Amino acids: CASSRLRGSGNTIYF.

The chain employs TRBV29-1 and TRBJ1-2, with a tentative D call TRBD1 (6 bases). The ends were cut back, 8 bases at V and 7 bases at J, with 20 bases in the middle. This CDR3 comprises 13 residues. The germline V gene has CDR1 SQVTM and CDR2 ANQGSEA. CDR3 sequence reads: CSLSSGDVRGYTF. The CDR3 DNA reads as TGCAGCCTAAGCTCAGGGGATGTTCGTGGCTACACCTTC.

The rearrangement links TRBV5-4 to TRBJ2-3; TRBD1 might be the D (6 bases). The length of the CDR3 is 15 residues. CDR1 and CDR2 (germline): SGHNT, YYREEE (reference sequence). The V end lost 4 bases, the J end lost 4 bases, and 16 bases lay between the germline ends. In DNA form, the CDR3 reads TGTGCCAGCAGCCGAACAGGGTCGGAGGCAGATACGCAGTATTTT. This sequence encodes CASSRTGSEADTQYF.

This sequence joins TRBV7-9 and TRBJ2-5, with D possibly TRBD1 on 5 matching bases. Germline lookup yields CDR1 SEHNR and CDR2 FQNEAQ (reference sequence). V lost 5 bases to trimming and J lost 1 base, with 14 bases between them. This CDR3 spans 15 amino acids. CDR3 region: CASSRQGRSQETQYF. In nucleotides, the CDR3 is TGTGCCAGCAGCCGCCAGGGCAGAAGCCAAGAGACCCAGTACTTC.

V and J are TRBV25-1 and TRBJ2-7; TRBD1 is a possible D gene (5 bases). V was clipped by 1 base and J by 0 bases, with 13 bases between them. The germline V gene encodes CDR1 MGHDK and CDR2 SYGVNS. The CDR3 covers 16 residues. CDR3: CASSEFDTGGSYEQYF. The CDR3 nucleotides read TGTGCCAGCAGTGAATTTGACACAGGTGGCTCCTACGAGCAGTACTTC.

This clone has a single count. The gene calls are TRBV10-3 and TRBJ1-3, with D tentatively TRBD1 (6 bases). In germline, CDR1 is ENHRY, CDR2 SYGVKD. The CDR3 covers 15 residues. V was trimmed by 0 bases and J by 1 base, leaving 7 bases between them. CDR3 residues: CAISESGGSGNTIYF. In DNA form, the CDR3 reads TGTGCCATCAGTGAGTCAGGGGGTTCTGGAAACACCATATATTTT.

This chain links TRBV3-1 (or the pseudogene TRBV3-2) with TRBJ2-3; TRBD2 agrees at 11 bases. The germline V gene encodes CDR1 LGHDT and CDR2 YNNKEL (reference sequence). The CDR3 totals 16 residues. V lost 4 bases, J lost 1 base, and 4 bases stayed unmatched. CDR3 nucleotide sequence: TGTGCCAGCAGCCCCCCGGGACTAGCGGGCACAGATACGCAGTATTTT. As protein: CASSPPGLAGTDTQYF.

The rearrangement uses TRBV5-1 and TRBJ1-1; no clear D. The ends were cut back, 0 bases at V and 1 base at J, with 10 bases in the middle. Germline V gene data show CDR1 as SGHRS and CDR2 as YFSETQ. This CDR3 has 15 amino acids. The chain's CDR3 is CASSLDGFGNTEAFF. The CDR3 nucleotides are TGCGCCAGCAGCTTGGACGGCTTCGGGAACACTGAAGCTTTCTTT.

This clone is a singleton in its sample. The chain's CDR3 is CASSPGTSGGNEQFF. The CDR3, as DNA: TGTGCCAGCAGCCCGGGGACTAGCGGGGGGAATGAGCAGTTCTTC. The V call is TRBV13, the J call TRBJ2-1; 15 bases align to TRBD2. CDR3 length: 15 amino acids. V dropped 5 bases and J dropped 7; count of bases not matched to a gene: 3. Per the germline V gene, CDR1 is PRHDT and CDR2 is FYEKMQ (reference sequence).

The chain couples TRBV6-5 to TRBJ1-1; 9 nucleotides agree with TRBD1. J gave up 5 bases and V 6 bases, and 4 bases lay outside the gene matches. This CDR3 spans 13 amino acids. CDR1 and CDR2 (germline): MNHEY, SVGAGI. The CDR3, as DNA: TGTGCCAGCAGCCGGGGACAGGGAACTGAAGCTTTCTTT. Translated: CASSRGQGTEAFF.

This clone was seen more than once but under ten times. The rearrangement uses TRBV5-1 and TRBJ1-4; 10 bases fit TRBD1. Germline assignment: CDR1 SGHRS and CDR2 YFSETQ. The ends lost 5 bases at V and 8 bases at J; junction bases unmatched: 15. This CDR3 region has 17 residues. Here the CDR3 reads CASRYGQGVLLEEKLFF. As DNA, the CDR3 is TGCGCCAGCAGATACGGACAGGGGGTCCTTCTGGAGGAAAAACTGTTTTTT.

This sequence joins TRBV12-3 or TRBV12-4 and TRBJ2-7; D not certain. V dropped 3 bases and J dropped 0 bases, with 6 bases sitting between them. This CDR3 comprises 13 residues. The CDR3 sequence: CASSFTLSYEQYF. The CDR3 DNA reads TGTGCCAGCAGTTTTACACTCTCCTACGAGCAGTACTTC.

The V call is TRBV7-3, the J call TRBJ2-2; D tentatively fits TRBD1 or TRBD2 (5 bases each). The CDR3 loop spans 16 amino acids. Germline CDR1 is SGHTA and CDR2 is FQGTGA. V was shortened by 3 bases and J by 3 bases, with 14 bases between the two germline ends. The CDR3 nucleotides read TGTGCCAGCAGCTTGAAGCGGCAGGGCGACACCGGGGAGCTGTTTTTT. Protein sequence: CASSLKRQGDTGELFF.

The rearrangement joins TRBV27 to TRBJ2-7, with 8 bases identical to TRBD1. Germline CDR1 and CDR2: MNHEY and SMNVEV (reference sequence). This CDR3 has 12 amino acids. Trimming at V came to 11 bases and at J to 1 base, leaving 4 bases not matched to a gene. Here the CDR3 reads CASWTGSYEQYF. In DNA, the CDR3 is TGTGCCTCCTGGACAGGGTCCTACGAGCAGTACTTC.

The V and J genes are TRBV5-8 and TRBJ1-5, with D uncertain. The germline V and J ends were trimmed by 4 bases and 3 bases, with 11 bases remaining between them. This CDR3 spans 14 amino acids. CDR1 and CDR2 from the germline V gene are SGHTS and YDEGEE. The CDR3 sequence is CASSPQWVNQPQHF. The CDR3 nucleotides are TGTGCCAGCAGCCCTCAGTGGGTCAATCAGCCCCAGCATTTT.

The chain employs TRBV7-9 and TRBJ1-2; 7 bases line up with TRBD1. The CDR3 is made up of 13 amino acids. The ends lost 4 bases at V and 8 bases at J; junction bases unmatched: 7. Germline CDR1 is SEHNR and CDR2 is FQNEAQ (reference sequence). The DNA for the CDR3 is TGTGCCAGCAGCTCCCGACAGGGTGAAGGCTACACCTTC. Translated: CASSSRQGEGYTF.

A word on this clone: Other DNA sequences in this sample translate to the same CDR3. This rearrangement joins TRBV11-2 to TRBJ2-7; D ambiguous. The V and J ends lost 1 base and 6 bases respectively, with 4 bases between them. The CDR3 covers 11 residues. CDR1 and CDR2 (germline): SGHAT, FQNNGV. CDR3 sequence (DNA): TGTGCCAGCAGCTTAGGTCTCGAGCAGTACTTC. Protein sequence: CASSLGLEQYF. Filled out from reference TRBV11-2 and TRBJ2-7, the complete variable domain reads EAGVAQSPRYKIIEKRQSVAFWCNPISGHATLYWYQQILGQGPKLLIQFQNNGVVDDSQLPKDRFSAERLKGVDSTLKIQPAKLEDSAVYLCASSLGLEQYFGPGTRLTVT.

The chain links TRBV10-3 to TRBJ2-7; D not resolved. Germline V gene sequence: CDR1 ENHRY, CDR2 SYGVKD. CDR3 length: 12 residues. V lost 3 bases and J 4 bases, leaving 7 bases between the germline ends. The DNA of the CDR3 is TGTGCCATCAGTGATTTACAATACGAGCAGTACTTC. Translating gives CAISDLQYEQYF.

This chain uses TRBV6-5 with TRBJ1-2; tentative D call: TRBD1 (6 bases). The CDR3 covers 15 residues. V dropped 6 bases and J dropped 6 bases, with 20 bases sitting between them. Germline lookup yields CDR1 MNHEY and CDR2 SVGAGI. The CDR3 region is CASSRGTGSGHGYTF. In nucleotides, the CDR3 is TGTGCCAGCAGCCGCGGAACAGGGAGTGGGCATGGCTACACCTTC.

CDR3: CASSLGSGNNSPLHF. In DNA, the CDR3 is TGTGCCAGCAGCTTAGGGTCGGGTAATAATTCACCCCTCCACTTT. The V gene is TRBV7-2, the J gene TRBJ1-6; D remains ambiguous. The germline CDR1 and CDR2 sequences are SGHTA and FQGNSA. Trimming removed 1 base at V and 5 bases at J, with 9 bases between. This CDR3 is built from 15 residues.

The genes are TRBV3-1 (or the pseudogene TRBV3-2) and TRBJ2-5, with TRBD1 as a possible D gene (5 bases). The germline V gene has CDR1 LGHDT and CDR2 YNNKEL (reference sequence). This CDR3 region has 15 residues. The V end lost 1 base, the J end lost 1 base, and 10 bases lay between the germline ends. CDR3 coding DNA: TGTGCCAGCAGCCAAGTGGGGCAGAGCCAAGAGACCCAGTACTTC. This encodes CASSQVGQSQETQYF.

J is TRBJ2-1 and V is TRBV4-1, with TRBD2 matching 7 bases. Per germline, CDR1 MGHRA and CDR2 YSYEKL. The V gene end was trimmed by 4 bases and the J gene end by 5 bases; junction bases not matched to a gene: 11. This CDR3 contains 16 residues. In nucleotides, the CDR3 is TGCGCCAGCAGCCTTCGCGCCGGGACTACGGACAATGAGCAGTTCTTC. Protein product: CASSLRAGTTDNEQFF.

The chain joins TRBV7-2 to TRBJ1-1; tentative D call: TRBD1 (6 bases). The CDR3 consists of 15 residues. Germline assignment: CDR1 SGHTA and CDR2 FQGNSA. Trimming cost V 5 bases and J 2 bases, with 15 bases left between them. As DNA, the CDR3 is TGTGCCAGCAGCCCGATGGGGGCGGGAAACACTGAAGCTTTCTTT. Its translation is CASSPMGAGNTEAFF.

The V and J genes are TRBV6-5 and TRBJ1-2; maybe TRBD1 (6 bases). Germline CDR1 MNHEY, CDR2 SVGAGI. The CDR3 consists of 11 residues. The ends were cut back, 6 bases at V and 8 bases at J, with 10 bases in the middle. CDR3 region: CASSRDIGYTF. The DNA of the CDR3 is TGTGCCAGCAGCCGGGACATAGGCTACACCTTC.

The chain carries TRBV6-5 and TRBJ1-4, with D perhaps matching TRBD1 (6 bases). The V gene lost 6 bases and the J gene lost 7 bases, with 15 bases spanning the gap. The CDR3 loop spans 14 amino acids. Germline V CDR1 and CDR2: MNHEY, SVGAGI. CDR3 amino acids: CASRPRGMSEKLFF. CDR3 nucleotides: TGTGCCAGCAGACCCAGGGGCATGTCTGAAAAACTGTTTTTT.